Detailed here is one T cell receptor (beta chain). This CDR3 spans 11 amino acids. Trimming pared 3 bases from V and 7 bases from J, leaving 9 bases between. Germline-derived CDR1 and CDR2 are DFQATT and SNEGSKA (reference sequence). Negative isolation was used for CD8+ and CD4+ T cells, and FACS enrichment was applied to TEMRA cells. The data were obtained in a study of CD8 T cells in Susac syndrome. RNA amounts of about 0.45 to 1 ug underwent reverse transcription with random hexamers. From the immunoSEQ multiplex PCR reads, TCRdb called clonotypes with MiXCR, one entry per CDR3 protein. Of about 240,000 distinct CDR3 sequences listed, 96% are singletons.

The clonotype comes from a human donor with Susac syndrome. Sequencing was done on a sample of CD4+ T cells from PBMCs. The J gene is TRBJ1-1, the V gene TRBV20-1, with no clear D. CDR3 protein: CSASAKIEAFF. The CDR3 nucleotides are TGCAGTGCTAGCGCGAAAATTGAAGCTTTCTTT.